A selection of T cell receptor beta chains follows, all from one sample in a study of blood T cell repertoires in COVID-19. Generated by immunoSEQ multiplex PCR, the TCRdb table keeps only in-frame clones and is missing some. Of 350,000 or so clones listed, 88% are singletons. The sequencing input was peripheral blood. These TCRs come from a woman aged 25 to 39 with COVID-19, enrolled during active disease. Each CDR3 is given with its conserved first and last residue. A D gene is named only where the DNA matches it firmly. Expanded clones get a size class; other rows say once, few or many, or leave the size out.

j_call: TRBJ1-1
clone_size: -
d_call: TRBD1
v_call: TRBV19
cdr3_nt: TGTGCCACCCAGACAGGGAGAGGGAACACTGAAGCTTTCTTT
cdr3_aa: CATQTGRGNTEAFF

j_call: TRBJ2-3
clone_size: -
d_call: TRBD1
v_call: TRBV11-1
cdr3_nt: TGTGCCAGCAGCCCAGTCGCAGGGGGAGATACGCAGTATTTT
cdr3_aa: CASSPVAGGDTQYF

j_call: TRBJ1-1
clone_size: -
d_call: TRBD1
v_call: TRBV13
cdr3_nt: TGTGCCAGCAGCCCGGAGACAGGGCGTGGGACTGAAGCTTTCTTT
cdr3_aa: CASSPETGRGTEAFF

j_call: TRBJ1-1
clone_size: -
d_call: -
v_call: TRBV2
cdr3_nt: TGTGCCAGCAACGGCGACAGATTGGTGACTGAAGCTTTCTTT
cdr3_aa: CASNGDRLVTEAFF

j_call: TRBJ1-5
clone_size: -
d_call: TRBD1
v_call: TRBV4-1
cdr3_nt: TGCGCCAGCAGCCAGACCGAAGGGGGCAAGCCCCAGCATTTT
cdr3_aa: CASSQTEGGKPQHF

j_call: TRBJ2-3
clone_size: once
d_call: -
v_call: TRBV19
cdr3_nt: TGTGCCAGTAGTCAGGCGATTGGAGATACGCAGTATTTT
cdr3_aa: CASSQAIGDTQYF

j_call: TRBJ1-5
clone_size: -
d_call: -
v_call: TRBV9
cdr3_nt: TGTGCCAGCAGCCCCGGGTTGGGCAATCAGCCCCAGCATTTT
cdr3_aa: CASSPGLGNQPQHF

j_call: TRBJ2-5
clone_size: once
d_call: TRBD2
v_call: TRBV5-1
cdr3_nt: TGCGCCAGCAGGGGACTAGCGGGGGGAGGAGAGACCCAGTACTTC
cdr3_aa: CASRGLAGGGETQYF

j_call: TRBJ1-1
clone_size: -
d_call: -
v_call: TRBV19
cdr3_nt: TGTGCCAGTAGTAAGATCAGGGGATATGAAGCTTTCTTT
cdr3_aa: CASSKIRGYEAFF

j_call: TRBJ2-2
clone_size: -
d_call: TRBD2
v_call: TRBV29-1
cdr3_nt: TGCAGCGTAGGACTAGCGGGGAATCCGAACACCGGGGAGCTGTTTTTT
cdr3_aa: CSVGLAGNPNTGELFF

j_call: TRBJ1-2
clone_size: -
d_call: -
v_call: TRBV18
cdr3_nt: TGTGCCAGCTCCGAGGACATTAACTATGGCTACACCTTC
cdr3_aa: CASSEDINYGYTF

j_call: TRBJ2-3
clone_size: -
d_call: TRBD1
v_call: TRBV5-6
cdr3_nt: TGTGCCAGCCCGTATCAGGGGGCCGGTCCAGATACGCAGTATTTT
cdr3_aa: CASPYQGAGPDTQYF

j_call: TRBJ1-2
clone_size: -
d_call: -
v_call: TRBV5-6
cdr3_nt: TGTGCCAGCAGCTTGTTTCGGAGTAACTATGGCTACACCTTC
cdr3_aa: CASSLFRSNYGYTF

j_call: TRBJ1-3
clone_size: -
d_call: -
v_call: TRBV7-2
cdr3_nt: TGTGCCAGCAGCTTAGACAGAACTTACTCTGGAAACACCATATATTTT
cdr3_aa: CASSLDRTYSGNTIYF

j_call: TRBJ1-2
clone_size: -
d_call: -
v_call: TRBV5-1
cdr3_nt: TGCGCCAGCAGCCCCGGCGCCGGGTATGGCTACACCTTC
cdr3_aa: CASSPGAGYGYTF

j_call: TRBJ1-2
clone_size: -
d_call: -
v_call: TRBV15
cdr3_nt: TGTGCCACCAGCAGAGACTTCAGTACTAACTATGGCTACACCTTC
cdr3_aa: CATSRDFSTNYGYTF

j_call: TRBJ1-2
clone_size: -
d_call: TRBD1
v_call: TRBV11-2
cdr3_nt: TGTGCCAGCAGCTCGTTCTCACAGGGGTATAACTATGGCTACACCTTC
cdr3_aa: CASSSFSQGYNYGYTF

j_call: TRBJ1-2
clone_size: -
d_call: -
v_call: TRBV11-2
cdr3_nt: TGTGCCAGCAGCTTAGTCAGTGGGGCCGCTGACTCTAACTATGGCTACACCTTC
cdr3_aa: CASSLVSGAADSNYGYTF

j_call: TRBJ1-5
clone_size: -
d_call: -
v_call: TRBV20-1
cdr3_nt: TGCAGTGCTAGTGCTGCGGAGATTAGCAATCAGCCCCAGCATTTT
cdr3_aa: CSASAAEISNQPQHF

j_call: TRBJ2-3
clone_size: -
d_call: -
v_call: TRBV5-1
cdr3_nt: TGCGCCAGCAGCTTGGGGGGCGAGGATACGCAGTATTTT
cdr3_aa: CASSLGGEDTQYF